A single sample gave rise to the 10 T cell receptor beta chains below, sequenced in a study of technical replicates of blood from a handful of donors. The table came from immunoSEQ multiplex PCR; TCRdb's copy has only in-frame clones and leaves some out. The data contain about 81,000 clones, roughly four fifths of them singletons. Sequenced material: PBMCs. The receptors were gathered from a human donor in good health. Some clones in this sample may be carry-over from other donors' samples.

This rearrangement joins TRBV5-1 to TRBJ2-7; the match to TRBD1 covers 7 bases. The CDR3 runs to 15 residues. Germline V gene sequence: CDR1 SGHRS, CDR2 YFSETQ. Germline trimming cut 0 bases from V and 3 bases from J; bases unmatched to any gene: 6. CDR3 nucleotide sequence: TGCGCCAGCAGCTTGGAACCGGGACAGATCTACGAGCAGTACTTC. It is translated as CASSLEPGQIYEQYF.

This clone was recorded only once. The rearrangement links TRBV5-1 to TRBJ2-2; 9 positions agree with TRBD1. The junction had 6 bases not matched to a gene; V was cut back by 0 bases and J by 6 bases. CDR3 length: 16 amino acids. CDR1 and CDR2 (germline): SGHRS, YFSETQ. The DNA of the CDR3 is TGCGCCAGCAGCTTGGACGGACAGGGGTCGTCCGGGGAGCTGTTTTTT. Its translation: CASSLDGQGSSGELFF.

V is TRBV15 and J is TRBJ2-7, with 9 bases identical to TRBD2. CDR3 size: 16 residues. Trimming at V came to 6 bases and at J to 0 bases, leaving 9 bases not matched to a gene. Per the germline V gene, CDR1 is LNHNV and CDR2 is YYDKDF (reference sequence). CDR3 sequence (DNA): TGTGCCACCAGTCGAGGGCTAGCGGGGAGCTCCTACGAGCAGTACTTC. This translates into CATSRGLAGSSYEQYF.

The DNA of the CDR3 is TGTGCCAGCAGTCCGTATACAGGGTGGTCTGGAAACACCATATATTTT. Amino acid sequence: CASSPYTGWSGNTIYF. The gene calls are TRBV27 and TRBJ1-3; possible D gene TRBD1, 6 bases. V shed 5 bases and J shed 1 base, with 15 bases lying between them. This CDR3 is 16 amino acids long. Germline V gives CDR1 MNHEY, CDR2 SMNVEV (reference sequence).

V is TRBV12-5 and J is TRBJ1-4; TRBD1 matches 10 bases. After removal of 1 base from V and 3 bases from J, the junction contained 14 bases not matched to a gene. Germline V gives CDR1 LGHNT, CDR2 FRNRAP. The CDR3 length is 20 residues. The CDR3 region has the DNA TGTGCTAGTGGTTTGGGTGCGGCGGTCCCGGGACAGGGGTCTAATGAAAAACTGTTTTTT. Amino acid sequence: CASGLGAAVPGQGSNEKLFF.

This clone was observed a handful of times. V is TRBV7-7 and J is TRBJ1-1, with D possibly being TRBD1 (6 bases). V dropped 5 bases and J dropped 4 bases, with 11 bases sitting between them. This CDR3 spans 13 amino acids. Looked up from germline, CDR1 is SSHAT and CDR2 is FNYEAQ (reference sequence). This CDR3 reads CASSLRDTTEAFF. CDR3 sequence (DNA): TGTGCCAGCAGCCTACGGGACACCACTGAAGCTTTCTTT.

V is TRBV10-3 and J is TRBJ2-2; D may be TRBD1 (5 bases). Trimming left V 10 bases short and J 7 bases short, with 10 bases between. Germline CDR1 reads ENHRY; CDR2 reads SYGVKD. The CDR3 length is 11 residues. CDR3: CANQGNGELFF. In DNA, the CDR3 is TGTGCCAACCAGGGTAACGGGGAGCTGTTTTTT.

The chain recombines TRBV7-8 with TRBJ1-6; 7 nucleotides align to TRBD1. This CDR3 region has 15 residues. CDR1 is SGHVS, CDR2 FQNEAQ, per germline. Germline trimming cut 1 base from V and 7 bases from J; bases unmatched to any gene: 4. The CDR3 here is CASSLGTGANSPLHF. The DNA of the CDR3 is TGTGCCAGCAGCTTAGGAACAGGGGCGAATTCACCCCTCCACTTT.

This chain connects TRBV19 to TRBJ2-5, with D tentatively TRBD2 (5 bases). The CDR3 totals 14 residues. The germline V and J ends were trimmed by 4 bases and 2 bases, with 11 bases remaining between them. CDR1 is LNHDA and CDR2 is SQIVND in the germline V gene (reference sequence). Written as DNA, the CDR3 is TGTGCCAGTAGTAGGAGCGGAACTCAAGAGACCCAGTACTTC. Translation: CASSRSGTQETQYF.

This sequence joins TRBV5-6 and TRBJ1-1, with 7 bases aligning to TRBD1. This CDR3 contains 17 residues. Germline CDR1 reads SGHDT; CDR2 reads YYEEEE. The V and J ends lost 4 bases and 3 bases, in that order; junction bases with no gene match: 15. The CDR3 region has the DNA TGTGCCAGCAGCGTCGATAGACAGGGTGTCGGGTACACTGAAGCTTTCTTT. Translated: CASSVDRQGVGYTEAFF.